This T cell receptor beta chain derives from a study of beta chain features in type 1 diabetes. Expressed TCRB transcripts were sequenced because the entire RNA isolate underwent reverse transcription. TCRdb's table, derived via immunoSEQ multiplex PCR, lists solely in-frame clones and lacks some. The sample yields 600,000 or so clones, around an eighth seen once. This clone has more than one count but fewer than ten. Antigen specificity is unknown. Findings of the study overall: When Type 1 diabetes patients were examined, their TCRB CDR3s proved moderately but significantly shorter in all four CD4+ subsets. Whether HLA type affects TCRB rearrangement stayed undetermined in the present work.

Via CD45RO/CCR7/CD25/CD127/CD95/CD27, cells of the CD4+ naive, central memory, regulatory and stem cell-like memory subsets were sorted. Post-sort purity exceeded 95% for all sorted populations. This TCR came from a man aged 18 to 30 with type 1 diabetes. The source material was naive CD4+ T cells from blood.

The CDR3 spells CASSNDRVSTQYF. The CDR3 DNA sequence: TGTGCCAGCAGTAACGACAGGGTGTCGACCCAGTACTTC. The chain uses TRBV6-5 and TRBJ2-5, with 7 nucleotides matching TRBD1. V was clipped by 5 bases and J by 7 bases; unmatched bases: 7. The germline CDR1 and CDR2 sequences are MNHEY and SVGAGI. There are 13 residues in the CDR3.